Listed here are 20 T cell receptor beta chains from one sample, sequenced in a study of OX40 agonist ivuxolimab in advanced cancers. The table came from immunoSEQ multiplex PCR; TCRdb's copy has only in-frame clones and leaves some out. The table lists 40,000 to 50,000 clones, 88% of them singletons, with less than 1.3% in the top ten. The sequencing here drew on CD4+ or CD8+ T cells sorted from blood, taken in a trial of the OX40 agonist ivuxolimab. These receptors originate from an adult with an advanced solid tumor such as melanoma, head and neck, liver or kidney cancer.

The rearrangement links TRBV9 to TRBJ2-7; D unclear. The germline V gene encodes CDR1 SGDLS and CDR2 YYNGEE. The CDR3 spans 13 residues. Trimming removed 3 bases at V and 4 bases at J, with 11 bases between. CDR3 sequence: CASSASPAYEQYF. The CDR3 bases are TGTGCCAGCAGCGCATCCCCGGCGTACGAGCAGTACTTC.

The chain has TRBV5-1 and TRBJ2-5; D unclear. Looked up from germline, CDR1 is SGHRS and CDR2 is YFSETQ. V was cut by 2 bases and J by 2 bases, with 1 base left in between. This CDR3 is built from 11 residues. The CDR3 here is CASSLQETQYF. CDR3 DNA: TGCGCCAGCAGCTTACAAGAGACCCAGTACTTC. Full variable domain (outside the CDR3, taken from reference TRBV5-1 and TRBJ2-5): KAGVTQTPRYLIKTRGQQVTLSCSPISGHRSVSWYQQTPGQGLQFLFEYFSETQRNKGNFPGRFSGRQFSNSRSEMNVSTLELGDSALYLCASSLQETQYFGPGTRLLVL.

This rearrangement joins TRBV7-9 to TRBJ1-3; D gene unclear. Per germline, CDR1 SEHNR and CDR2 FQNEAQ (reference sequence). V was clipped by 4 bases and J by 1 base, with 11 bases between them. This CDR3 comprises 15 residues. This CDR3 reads CASSSAGSSGNTIYF. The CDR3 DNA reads TGTGCCAGCAGCTCCGCGGGGTCTTCTGGAAACACCATATATTTT.

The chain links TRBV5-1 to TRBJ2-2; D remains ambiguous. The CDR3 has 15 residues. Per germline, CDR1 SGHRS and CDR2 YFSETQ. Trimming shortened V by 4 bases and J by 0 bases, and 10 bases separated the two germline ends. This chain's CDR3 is CASSPRRTNTGELFF. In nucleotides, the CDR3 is TGCGCCAGCAGCCCCAGGCGAACGAACACCGGGGAGCTGTTTTTT.

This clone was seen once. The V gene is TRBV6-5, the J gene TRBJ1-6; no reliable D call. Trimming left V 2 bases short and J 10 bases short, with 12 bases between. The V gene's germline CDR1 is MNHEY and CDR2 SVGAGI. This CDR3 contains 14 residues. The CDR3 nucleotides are TGTGCCAGCAGTTACAGGAGGGAGGGATCACCCCTCCACTTT. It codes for CASSYRREGSPLHF.

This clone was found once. The CDR3: CASSFSPSMRSSYNEQFF. The CDR3 DNA follows: TGTGCCAGCAGTTTCTCTCCCAGCATGAGGAGCTCCTACAATGAGCAGTTCTTC. The V call is TRBV27, the J call TRBJ2-1; no clear D. From germline, CDR1 is MNHEY and CDR2 SMNVEV (reference sequence). The length of the CDR3 is 18 residues. The V gene lost 3 bases and the J gene lost 0 bases, with 18 bases spanning the gap.

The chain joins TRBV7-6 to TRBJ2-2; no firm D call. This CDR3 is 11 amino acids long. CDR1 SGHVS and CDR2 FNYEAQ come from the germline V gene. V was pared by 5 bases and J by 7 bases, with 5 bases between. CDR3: CASSALGELFF. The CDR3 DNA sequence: TGTGCCAGCAGCGCTCTCGGGGAGCTGTTTTTT.

CDR3 region: CASSVGGPYNEQFF. In DNA, the CDR3 is TGTGCCAGCAGCGTAGGAGGACCCTACAATGAGCAGTTCTTC. The chain uses TRBV9 and TRBJ2-1, with unresolved D. The CDR3 covers 14 residues. Germline values: CDR1 SGDLS, CDR2 YYNGEE. Trimming pared 0 bases from V and 2 bases from J, leaving 6 bases between.

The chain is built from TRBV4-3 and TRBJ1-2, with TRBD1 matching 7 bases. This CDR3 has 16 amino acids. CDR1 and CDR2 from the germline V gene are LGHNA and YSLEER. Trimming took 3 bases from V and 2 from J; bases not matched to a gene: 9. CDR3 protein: CASSHVTGAGNYGYTF. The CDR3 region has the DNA TGCGCCAGCAGCCATGTTACAGGGGCAGGGAACTATGGCTACACCTTC.

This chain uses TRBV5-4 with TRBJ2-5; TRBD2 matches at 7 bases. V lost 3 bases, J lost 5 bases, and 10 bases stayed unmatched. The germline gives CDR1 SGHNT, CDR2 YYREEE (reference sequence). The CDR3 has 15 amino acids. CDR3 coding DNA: TGTGCCAGCAGCTCCCAGCGGGGCCAGGATGAGACCCAGTACTTC. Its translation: CASSSQRGQDETQYF.

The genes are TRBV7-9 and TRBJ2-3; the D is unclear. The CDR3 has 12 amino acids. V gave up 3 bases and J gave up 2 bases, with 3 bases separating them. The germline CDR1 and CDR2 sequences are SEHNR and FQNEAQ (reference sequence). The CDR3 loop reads CASSLSTDTQYF. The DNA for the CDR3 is TGTGCCAGCAGCTTGTCCACAGATACGCAGTATTTT.

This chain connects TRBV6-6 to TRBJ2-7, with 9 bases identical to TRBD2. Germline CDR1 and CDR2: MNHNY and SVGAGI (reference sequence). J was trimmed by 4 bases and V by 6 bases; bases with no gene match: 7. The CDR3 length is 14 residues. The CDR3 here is CASRPTSGSYEQYF. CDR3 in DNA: TGTGCCAGCAGGCCTACTAGCGGGTCGTACGAGCAGTACTTC.

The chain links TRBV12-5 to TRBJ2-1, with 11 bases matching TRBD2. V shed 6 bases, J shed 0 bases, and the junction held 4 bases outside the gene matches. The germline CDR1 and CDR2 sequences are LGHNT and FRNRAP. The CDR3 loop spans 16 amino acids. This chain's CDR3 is CASGPGTSGSYNEQFF. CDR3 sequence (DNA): TGTGCTAGTGGCCCCGGGACTAGCGGCTCCTACAATGAGCAGTTCTTC.

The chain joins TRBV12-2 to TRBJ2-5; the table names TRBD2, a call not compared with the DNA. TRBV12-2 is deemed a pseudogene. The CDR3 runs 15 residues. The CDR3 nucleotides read TGTGCAAGTCGCTCGAGAGCGGGGAATAAAGAGACCCAGTACTTC. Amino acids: CASRSRAGNKETQYF.

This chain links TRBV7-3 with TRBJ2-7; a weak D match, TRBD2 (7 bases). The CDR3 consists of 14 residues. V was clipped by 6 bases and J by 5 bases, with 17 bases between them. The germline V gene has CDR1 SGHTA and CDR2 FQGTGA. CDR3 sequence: CASSTGLSGDEQYF. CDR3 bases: TGTGCCAGCAGTACGGGACTATCAGGGGACGAGCAGTACTTC. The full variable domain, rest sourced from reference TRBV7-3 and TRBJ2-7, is GAGVSQTPSNKVTEKGKYVELRCDPISGHTALYWYRQSLGQGPEFLIYFQGTGAADDSGLPNDRFFAVRPEGSVSTLKIQRTERGDSAVYLCASSTGLSGDEQYFGPGTRLTVT.

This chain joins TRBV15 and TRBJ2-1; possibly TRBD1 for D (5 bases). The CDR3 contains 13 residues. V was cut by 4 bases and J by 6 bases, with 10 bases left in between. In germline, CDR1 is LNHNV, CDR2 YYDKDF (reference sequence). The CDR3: CATSKYRGNEQFF. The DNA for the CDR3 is TGTGCCACCAGCAAATATAGGGGCAATGAGCAGTTCTTC.

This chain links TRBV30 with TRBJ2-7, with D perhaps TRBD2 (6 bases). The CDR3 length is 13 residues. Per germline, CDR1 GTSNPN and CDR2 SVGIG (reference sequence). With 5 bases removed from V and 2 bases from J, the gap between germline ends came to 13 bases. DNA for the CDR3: TGTGCCTGGGGGATTCAGCGGGCCTACGAGCAGTACTTC. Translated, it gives CAWGIQRAYEQYF. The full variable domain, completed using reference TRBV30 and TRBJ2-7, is SQTIHQWPATLVQPVGSPLSLECTVEGTSNPNLYWYRQAAGRGLQLLFYSVGIGQISSEVPQNLSASRPQDRQFILSSKKLLLSDSGFYLCAWGIQRAYEQYFGPGTRLTVT.

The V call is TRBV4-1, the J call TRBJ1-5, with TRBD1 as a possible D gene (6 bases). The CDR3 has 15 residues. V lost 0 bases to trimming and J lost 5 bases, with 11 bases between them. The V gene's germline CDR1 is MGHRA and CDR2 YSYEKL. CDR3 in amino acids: CASSQDERGDQPQHF. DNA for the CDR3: TGCGCCAGCAGCCAAGATGAAAGGGGGGATCAGCCCCAGCATTTT.

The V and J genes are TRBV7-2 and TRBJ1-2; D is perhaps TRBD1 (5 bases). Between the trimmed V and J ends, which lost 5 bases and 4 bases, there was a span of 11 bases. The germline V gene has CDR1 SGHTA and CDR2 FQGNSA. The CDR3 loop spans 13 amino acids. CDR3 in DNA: TGTGCCAGCAGCCGGGGACCCAGCTATGGCTACACCTTC. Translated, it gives CASSRGPSYGYTF.

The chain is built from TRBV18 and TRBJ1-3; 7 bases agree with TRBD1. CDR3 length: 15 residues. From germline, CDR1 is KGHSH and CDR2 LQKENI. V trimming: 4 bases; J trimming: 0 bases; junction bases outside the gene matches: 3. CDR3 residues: CASSHGTASGNTIYF. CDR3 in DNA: TGTGCCAGCTCACACGGGACAGCCTCTGGAAACACCATATATTTT.